A selection of T cell receptor beta chains follows, all from one sample in a study of T cells expressing NK-cell markers. One entry per CDR3 protein, without DNA, is what TCRdb gives after re-calling the 5' RACE reads. The listing records approximately 460,000 distinct CDR3 sequences. The sample comprised blood T cells: a sorted CD56 or NKG2C T cell subset, CD4+ or CD8+ T cells, or bulk PBMC T cells (not recorded which). The receptors originated from a woman aged 18 to 75 in good health. The CDR3 runs from the conserved cysteine through the conserved F or W.

V gene	J gene	CDR3 protein
TRBV20-1	TRBJ2-3	CSARRTPGLRSDTQYF
TRBV20-1	TRBJ2-1	CSARDRASGRVEYEQFF
TRBV20-1	TRBJ2-1	CSARPLLQQYNEQFF
TRBV28	TRBJ1-2	CASSLPSFRWTYGYTF
TRBV3-1	TRBJ2-3	CASSQEESGGRPSTDTQYF
TRBV6-5	TRBJ2-1	CASSYRGQVGASEQFF
TRBV9	TRBJ2-3	CASSVTSGGTDTQYF
TRBV5-6	TRBJ2-5	CASSLTAGLRAGGSETQYF
TRBV4-1	TRBJ1-2	CASSQADRGGYGYTF
TRBV3-1	TRBJ1-6	CASSRTGGDSPLHF
TRBV20-1	TRBJ2-3	CSASSRRDRSTDTQYF
TRBV5-1	TRBJ2-2	CASSRSSGGDTGELFF
TRBV5-6	TRBJ2-3	CASSLAGPGGTDTQYF
TRBV20-1	TRBJ2-3	CSASLASSSTDTQYF
TRBV29-1	TRBJ2-3	CSTIRDPSTDTQYF
TRBV29-1	TRBJ2-1	CSVRLGGGYNEQFF
TRBV7-6	TRBJ1-4	CASSLRGGQNEKLFF
TRBV20-1	TRBJ1-4	CSARPPQGAATNEKLFF
TRBV28	TRBJ1-1	CASSLPTAPAFF
TRBV6-1	TRBJ2-5	CASSENVAQETQYF
TRBV12-3/TRBV12-4	TRBJ2-1	CASSWGQYNEQFF
TRBV12-3/TRBV12-4	TRBJ1-3	CASSLNSGNTIYF